This TCR beta chain was recorded in a study of early T cells in non-severe SARS-CoV-2 infection. Study-wide background: With bulk RNA from unsorted whole blood as input, sequencing yielded unpaired chains.

Whole-study findings and limits: Anti-spike CD8 responses were favored by VDJdb matching, which missed private and CD4 specificities.

Germline loops: CDR1 GTSNPN, CDR2 SVGIG (reference sequence). The CDR3 length is 13 residues. J lost 7 bases, V lost 2 bases, and 5 bases had no gene match. TCRdb re-analysed the 5' RACE reads in MiXCR, keeping a single row per CDR3 protein. This table holds 70,000 or so distinct CDR3 sequences, about a tenth found once. This clonotype was detected only a few times. Antigen specificity is unknown. Material: whole blood, obtained at baseline. The TCR comes from an adult who was a healthcare worker with PCR-confirmed SARS-CoV-2 infection or an uninfected control (not recorded which). This rearrangement joins TRBV30 to TRBJ2-1; 7 positions match TRBD1. The CDR3 region is CAWSPGQRNEQFF. Here the CDR3 DNA reads TGTGCCTGGAGTCCGGGACAGAGGAATGAGCAGTTCTTC.